This TCR beta chain emerged from a study of shared clonotypes between healthy human individuals. There were only Caucasian adults among the donors, and all lived in Nashville, Tennessee. Broader study findings: Larger estimated richness was generally seen in naive subsets than in memory subsets. Depth of sequencing was expected to influence donor clonotype sharing.

V was cut by 7 bases and J by 1 base, with 14 bases left in between. Germline V CDR1 and CDR2: MDHEN, SYDVKM. The CDR3 totals 14 residues. To note about this clone: What it recognizes is unknown.

TCRdb's copy holds only in-frame clones and misses some; the assay was immunoSEQ multiplex PCR. The sample has over a million clones, approximately 97% seen once. Sequencing input: naive CD4+ T cells sorted from blood. The subset here: CD45RA+ positively selected. The sequence was obtained from a man younger than 40 in good health. This chain connects TRBV28 to TRBJ2-7; D gene unclear. In nucleotides, the CDR3 is TGTGCCAGCACCAAAACCCAGGCTTCCTACGAGCAGTACTTC. It is translated as CASTKTQASYEQYF.